A selection of T cell receptor beta chains follows, all from one sample in a study of CXCR3-negative and CXCR3-positive naive CD8 T cells. TCRdb re-called the 5' RACE reads, yielding one record per CDR3 amino acid sequence without DNA. The specimen's table records under 8,500 distinct CDR3 sequences. The sample comprised naive CXCR3+ CD8+ T cells from blood. The source is a human donor in good health. Some clones in this sample may be carry-over from other donors' samples. The CDR3 runs from the conserved cysteine through the conserved F or W. Some rows have no size entry. The others give once, few or many, or a class for an expanded clone.

v_gene	abundance	j_gene	CDR3aa
TRBV12-3/TRBV12-4	.	TRBJ2-1	CASSPTGLDNEQFF
TRBV27	medium-sized	TRBJ2-3	CASSFLRETDTQYF
TRBV29-1	.	TRBJ2-2	CSVDHGENTGELFF
TRBV3-1	medium-sized	TRBJ2-3	CASSPGGLAGVDTQYF
TRBV5-1	.	TRBJ2-7	CASSSRDRGSYEQYF
TRBV20-1	medium-sized	TRBJ2-1	CSASSSYNEQFF
TRBV28	medium-sized	TRBJ2-2	CASRSELTGDVGELFF
TRBV28	.	TRBJ1-2	CASSSYRVGNEGYTF
TRBV29-1	.	TRBJ2-2	CSVEMGSGTGELFF
TRBV5-1	.	TRBJ2-7	CASSSGINRAWEQYF
TRBV28	medium-sized	TRBJ2-7	CASSSGQGRDEQYF
TRBV21-1	.	TRBJ2-7	CARRLYTYPSYEQYF
TRBV6-6	medium-sized	TRBJ1-5	CASSYIDSNQPQHF
TRBV29-1	.	TRBJ2-1	CSALASGEQFF
TRBV13	medium-sized	TRBJ1-2	CASSLDPYGYTF
TRBV5-8	medium-sized	TRBJ2-2	CASSVKVWSTGELFF
TRBV9	medium-sized	TRBJ2-7	CASSTQGGEQYF
TRBV29-1	medium-sized	TRBJ2-5	CSVVPGQGPRGETQYF
TRBV7-9	medium-sized	TRBJ1-5	CASSLSQGPLNQPQHF
TRBV2	.	TRBJ2-3	CASTGDRGLDTQYF
TRBV12-3/TRBV12-4	medium-sized	TRBJ1-4	CASSGPTNEKLFF
TRBV6-6	medium-sized	TRBJ2-3	CAISNPRRGEGDTQYF
TRBV4-1	.	TRBJ1-1	CASSQVQGKVNTEAFF
TRBV11-2	.	TRBJ2-3	CASSFSGDPTDTQYF
TRBV6-6	.	TRBJ2-7	CASSYSSYEQYF
TRBV6-5	medium-sized	TRBJ2-1	CASSYPSGGDFYNEQFF
TRBV7-3	medium-sized	TRBJ2-7	CASSYGAGSSYEQYF